This TCR beta chain was obtained from a study of regulatory T cells in long-lasting Graves disease. V was cut by 8 bases and J by 0 bases, with 15 bases left in between. Germline values: CDR1 SQVTM, CDR2 ANQGSEA. The CDR3 sequence is 14 residues long. HTBI primers from iRepertoire and Arm-PCR of CDR3 regions yielded the TCR beta libraries. MiXCR, run by TCRdb on the multiplex PCR reads, gives a single entry per CDR3 protein. The sample lists fewer than 550,000 distinct CDR3 sequences; roughly 15% were seen once. Time point noted: newly diagnosed GD, antithyroid drugs for less than 3 months. RNA from PBMCs was the source of the TCR library. This clonotype was seen repeatedly, ten times or more. The sample was also reused in another study, on T cells in Graves' hyperthyroidism and ophthalmopathy.

The starting material was peripheral blood mononuclear cells (PBMCs), obtained at new diagnosis, from a patient treated with antithyroid drugs. The genes are TRBV29-1 and TRBJ2-3; D is perhaps TRBD2 (6 bases). This clonotype was obtained from a woman aged 35-65 years with Graves disease. The chain's CDR3 is CSTGRGASTDTQYF. The CDR3 DNA sequence: TGCAGCACGGGGCGCGGGGCTAGCACAGATACGCAGTATTTT.